The 13 T cell receptor beta chains listed next were all sequenced from one sample in a study of blood T cell repertoires in COVID-19. The protocol was immunoSEQ multiplex PCR, while the TCRdb copy is restricted to in-frame clones and leaves out a portion. The data show fewer than 400,000 clones, over 85% seen once. The source material was PBMCs or T cells enriched from blood (not recorded which). These receptors originate from a young woman who had recovered from COVID-19.

The chain couples TRBV10-3 to TRBJ1-4, with TRBD1 identical over 9 bases. The junction had 12 bases not matched to a gene; V was cut back by 4 bases and J by 3 bases. Germline V gene data show CDR1 as ENHRY and CDR2 as SYGVKD. This CDR3 has 18 residues. CDR3 nucleotide sequence: TGTGCCATCAGTGCTAATCCGGGACAGGGTTTGTCTAATGAAAAACTGTTTTTT. This sequence encodes CAISANPGQGLSNEKLFF.

The sample holds one count of this clone. This rearrangement joins TRBV9 to TRBJ1-2; D gene ambiguous. V gave up 0 bases and J gave up 0 bases, with 6 bases separating them. CDR3 length: 14 amino acids. Germline CDR1 SGDLS, CDR2 YYNGEE. CDR3 sequence: CASSVVAANYGYTF. The CDR3 DNA reads as TGTGCCAGCAGCGTAGTCGCAGCTAACTATGGCTACACCTTC.

The genes are TRBV18 and TRBJ1-1; 8 nucleotides line up with TRBD1. Germline trimming cut 3 bases from V and 10 bases from J; bases unmatched to any gene: 16. The CDR3 contains 16 residues. Germline V CDR1 and CDR2: KGHSH, LQKENI. The CDR3 coding sequence is TGTGCCAGCTCACCGAAACCAGGGACAGGATTTTTTATAGCTTTCTTT. Encoded protein: CASSPKPGTGFFIAFF.

The rearrangement uses TRBV3-1 (or the pseudogene TRBV3-2) and TRBJ1-2; D ambiguous. Per the germline V gene, CDR1 is LGHDT and CDR2 is YNNKEL (reference sequence). The CDR3 has 13 residues. V lost 1 base and J 8 bases, leaving 11 bases between the germline ends. This CDR3 is CASSQAREQGYTF. As DNA, the CDR3 is TGTGCCAGCAGCCAAGCTCGGGAACAGGGCTACACCTTC.

V and J are TRBV28 and TRBJ2-5; no definite D call. V lost 6 bases to trimming and J lost 0 bases, with 32 bases between them. The CDR3 spans 21 residues. Looked up from germline, CDR1 is MDHEN and CDR2 is SYDVKM. The CDR3 nucleotides are TGTGCCAGCAGAACAATGTCGGCGGAGAACCACCGGCGTGTATACCAAGAGACCCAGTACTTC. Translated, it gives CASRTMSAENHRRVYQETQYF.

About this clone: This specimen includes other DNA sequences encoding the same CDR3. The chain is built from TRBV28 and TRBJ2-2, with D possibly matching TRBD1 (5 bases). The V gene's germline CDR1 is MDHEN and CDR2 SYDVKM. Trimming cost V 11 bases and J 3 bases, with 13 bases left between them. There are 13 residues in the CDR3. The CDR3 sequence is CAAGRHDTGELFF. The CDR3 bases are TGTGCCGCAGGGCGACACGACACCGGGGAGCTGTTTTTT.

The chain employs TRBV3-1 (or the pseudogene TRBV3-2) and TRBJ2-7; a weak D match, TRBD1 (6 bases). In germline, CDR1 is LGHDT, CDR2 YNNKEL (reference sequence). This CDR3 contains 14 residues. Trimming shortened V by 2 bases and J by 3 bases, and 11 bases separated the two germline ends. This CDR3 reads CASSQRLRGYEQYF. For the CDR3, the DNA is TGTGCCAGCAGCCAAAGGCTCAGGGGCTACGAGCAGTACTTC.

The CDR3 DNA reads as TGTGCCATCAGACAAAGACAGGATACGAACACTGAAGCTTTCTTT. Its protein is CAIRQRQDTNTEAFF. V and J are TRBV10-3 and TRBJ1-1, with D maybe TRBD1 (6 bases). Germline-derived CDR1 and CDR2 are ENHRY and SYGVKD. The V end lost 6 bases, the J end lost 1 base, and 15 bases lay between the germline ends. This CDR3 comprises 15 residues.

The CDR3 loop is CASSLSDRVVTEAFF. The CDR3 DNA reads as TGTGCCAGCAGTTTGTCGGACAGGGTGGTGACTGAAGCTTTCTTT. The gene calls are TRBV28 and TRBJ1-1; 8 positions agree with TRBD1. The CDR3 has 15 residues. Losses at the gene ends were 3 bases for V and 5 bases for J; bases not matched to a gene: 8. Germline loops: CDR1 MDHEN, CDR2 SYDVKM.

This rearrangement joins TRBV27 to TRBJ1-5; D remains unclear. From germline, CDR1 is MNHEY and CDR2 SMNVEV (reference sequence). This CDR3 spans 15 amino acids. V was cut by 6 bases and J by 0 bases, with 12 bases left in between. The DNA of the CDR3 is TGTGCCAGCAGCCTACTGAGGAATAGCAATCAGCCCCAGCATTTT. It codes for CASSLLRNSNQPQHF.

The V gene is TRBV27, the J gene TRBJ2-7; 7 bases line up with TRBD1. With 5 bases clipped from V and 0 bases from J, the junction kept 7 bases outside the gene matches. The CDR3 has 15 amino acids. CDR1 MNHEY and CDR2 SMNVEV come from the germline V gene (reference sequence). The CDR3 DNA reads as TGTGCCAGCAGTGAAGACAGGGCCAGCTCCTACGAGCAGTACTTC. It specifies CASSEDRASSYEQYF.

This clone was seen just once. The chain carries TRBV7-3 and TRBJ1-1, with D tentatively TRBD1 (5 bases). CDR1 is SGHTA, CDR2 FQGTGA, per germline. The length of the CDR3 is 13 residues. The ends were cut back, 5 bases at V and 3 bases at J, with 10 bases in the middle. The CDR3 region is CASSADSHTEAFF. The DNA for the CDR3 is TGTGCCAGCAGCGCCGACAGCCACACTGAAGCTTTCTTT.

The CDR3 spells CASSASGKNTEAFF. The DNA of the CDR3 is TGTGCCAGCAGCGCCTCAGGGAAGAACACTGAAGCTTTCTTT. The chain links TRBV9 to TRBJ1-1; the D gene is possibly TRBD1 (5 bases). Trimming pared 3 bases from V and 1 base from J, leaving 10 bases between. Germline CDR1 SGDLS, CDR2 YYNGEE. The CDR3 spans 14 residues.